The present entry profiles one T cell receptor (beta chain) with its context. No antigen is known for it. The data derive from a study of T cell repertoires in cytomegalovirus infection. Study conclusions and caveats: Cumulative frequency (of public TCR beta family members) identified carriers of CMV plus the relevant HLA.

TCRdb redid the calling of the reads with MiXCR, one entry per CDR3 protein. The sample includes 80,000 or so distinct CDR3 sequences, 35% to 45% of them seen just once. The CDR3 has 13 residues. Germline V lookup: CDR1 MNHEY, CDR2 SMNVEV (reference sequence). The V end lost 2 bases, the J end lost 1 base, and 5 bases lay between the germline ends. This clonotype was obtained from a human donor in good health (CMV status not recorded). Some clones in this sample may be carry-over from other donors' samples. The chain joins TRBV27 to TRBJ1-1; D gene ambiguous. The specimen was CD8+ T cells from cultured PBMCs, collected from culture after CMV antigen stimulation. CDR3 sequence reads: CASSLAKNTEAFF. DNA for the CDR3: TGTGCCAGCAGTTTAGCTAAGAACACTGAAGCTTTCTTT.